Below, 4 T cell receptor beta chains from the same sample are listed, as sequenced in a study of blood T cell repertoires in COVID-19. Sequencing was performed with immunoSEQ multiplex PCR; in TCRdb, only in-frame clones are kept and a portion is missing. The sample records roughly 250,000 clones, 87% being singletons. The material sequenced was peripheral blood. Every receptor here comes from a man in his sixties who had recovered from COVID-19.

This chain uses TRBV2 with TRBJ2-3; a weak D match, TRBD2 (6 bases). The CDR3 totals 17 residues. The V end lost 6 bases, the J end lost 2 bases, and 21 bases lay between the germline ends. From germline, CDR1 is SNHLY and CDR2 FYNNEI. This CDR3 is CASSLPSGGTTTDTQYF. CDR3 coding DNA: TGTGCCAGCAGCCTTCCCTCGGGCGGGACGACCACAGATACGCAGTATTTT.

This chain connects TRBV9 to TRBJ2-7, with no clear D. The V end was cut by 0 bases, the J end by 6 bases, with 16 bases between. The CDR3 is 15 amino acids. Germline CDR1 is SGDLS and CDR2 is YYNGEE. The CDR3 loop is CASSVGVGGAPEQYF. In DNA, the CDR3 is TGTGCCAGCAGCGTAGGGGTCGGCGGAGCTCCCGAGCAGTACTTC.

To note about this clone: Relative to the germline gene, one junction end is altered; a read error may explain this. Other nucleotide sequences from this sample produce the same CDR3. V usage is TRBV10-2 and J usage is TRBJ2-2; 15 bases align to TRBD2. The CDR3 runs to 19 residues. Germline V CDR1 and CDR2: WSHSY, SAAADI. CDR3 nucleotide sequence: TGCGCCAGTAGTGAGCCTGGGACTAGCGGGGGGTTAAACACCGGGGAGCTGTTTTTT. Its translation is CASSEPGTSGGLNTGELFF.

This clone was counted a few times. This rearrangement joins TRBV6-5 to TRBJ2-3; D is uncertain. CDR3 length equals 13 residues. The V and J ends lost 8 bases and 0 bases respectively, with 9 bases between them. Germline V gene lookup returns CDR1 MNHEY and CDR2 SVGAGI. The CDR3 reads CASLKTSTDTQYF. The CDR3 nucleotides are TGTGCCAGCCTAAAAACTAGCACAGATACGCAGTATTTT.